Sequencing of this TCR beta chain was carried out in a study of T cells in localized non-small cell lung cancer. Repertoires were generated with immunoSEQ multiplex PCR, while TCRdb's copy carries only in-frame clones and drops some. The sample contains 50,000 to 75,000 clones, around 90% of which appear only once. This CDR3 has 13 residues. CDR1 and CDR2 (germline): GTSNPN, SVGIG (reference sequence). V was cut by 2 bases and J by 8 bases, with 15 bases left in between. This clone showed up just once. The genes are TRBV30 and TRBJ1-2, with D possibly being TRBD1 (5 bases). Here the sequenced sample was peripheral blood, taken before any cancer treatment. The sequence came from a man aged 35 to 69 with stage I squamous cell lung carcinoma. The CDR3 coding sequence is TGTGCCTGGAGTTCCCAGGGATTGTTAGGCTACACCTTC. Translation gives CAWSSQGLLGYTF. Filled out from reference TRBV30 and TRBJ1-2, the complete variable domain reads SQTIHQWPATLVQPVGSPLSLECTVEGTSNPNLYWYRQAAGRGLQLLFYSVGIGQISSEVPQNLSASRPQDRQFILSSKKLLLSDSGFYLCAWSSQGLLGYTFGSGTRLTVV.